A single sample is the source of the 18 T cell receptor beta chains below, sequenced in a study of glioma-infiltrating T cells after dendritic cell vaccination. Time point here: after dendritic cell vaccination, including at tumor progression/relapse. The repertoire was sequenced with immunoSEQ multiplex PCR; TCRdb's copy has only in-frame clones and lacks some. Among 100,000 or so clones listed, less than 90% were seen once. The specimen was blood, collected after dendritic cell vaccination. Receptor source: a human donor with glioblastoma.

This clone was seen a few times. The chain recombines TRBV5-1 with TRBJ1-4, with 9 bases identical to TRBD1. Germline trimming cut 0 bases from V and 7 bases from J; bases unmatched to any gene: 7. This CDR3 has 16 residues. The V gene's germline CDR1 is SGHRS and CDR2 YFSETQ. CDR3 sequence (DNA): TGCGCCAGCAGCTTGGACCCGGGACAGGGCAGTGAAAAACTGTTTTTT. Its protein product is CASSLDPGQGSEKLFF.

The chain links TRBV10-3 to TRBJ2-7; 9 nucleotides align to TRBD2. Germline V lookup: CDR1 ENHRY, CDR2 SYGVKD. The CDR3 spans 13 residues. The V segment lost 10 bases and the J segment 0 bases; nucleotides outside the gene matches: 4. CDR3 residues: CATGTSHSYEQYF. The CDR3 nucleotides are TGTGCCACCGGGACTAGCCACTCCTACGAGCAGTACTTC.

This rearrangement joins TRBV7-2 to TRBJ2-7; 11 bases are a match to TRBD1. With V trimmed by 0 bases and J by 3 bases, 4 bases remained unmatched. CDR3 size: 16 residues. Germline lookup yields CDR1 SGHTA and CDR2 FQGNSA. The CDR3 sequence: CASSLARTGGVYEQYF. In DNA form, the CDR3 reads TGTGCCAGCAGCTTAGCCCGGACAGGGGGCGTCTACGAGCAGTACTTC.

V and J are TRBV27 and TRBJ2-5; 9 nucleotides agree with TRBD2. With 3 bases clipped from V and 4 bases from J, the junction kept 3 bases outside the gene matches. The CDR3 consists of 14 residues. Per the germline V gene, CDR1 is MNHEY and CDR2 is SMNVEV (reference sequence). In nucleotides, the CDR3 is TGTGCCAGCAGTTTGTTAGCGGGGGTAGAGACCCAGTACTTC. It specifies CASSLLAGVETQYF.

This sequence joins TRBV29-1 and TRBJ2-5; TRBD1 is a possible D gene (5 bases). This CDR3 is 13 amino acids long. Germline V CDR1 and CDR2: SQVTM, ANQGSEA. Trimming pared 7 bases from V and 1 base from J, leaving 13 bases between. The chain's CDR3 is CSAGVGPQETQYF. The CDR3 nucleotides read TGCAGCGCCGGAGTGGGGCCCCAAGAGACCCAGTACTTC.

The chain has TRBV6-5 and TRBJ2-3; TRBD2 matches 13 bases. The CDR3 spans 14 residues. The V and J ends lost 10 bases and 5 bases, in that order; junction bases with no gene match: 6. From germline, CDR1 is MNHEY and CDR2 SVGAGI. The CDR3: CATRGLAGRDTQYF. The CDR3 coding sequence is TGTGCCACCAGGGGACTAGCGGGGAGAGATACGCAGTATTTT.

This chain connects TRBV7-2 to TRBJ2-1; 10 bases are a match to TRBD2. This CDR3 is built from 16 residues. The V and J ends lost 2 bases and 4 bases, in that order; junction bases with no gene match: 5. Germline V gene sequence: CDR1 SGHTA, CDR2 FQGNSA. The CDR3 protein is CASSLITSGIYNEQFF. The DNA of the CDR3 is TGTGCCAGCAGCTTAATAACTAGCGGGATTTACAATGAGCAGTTCTTC.

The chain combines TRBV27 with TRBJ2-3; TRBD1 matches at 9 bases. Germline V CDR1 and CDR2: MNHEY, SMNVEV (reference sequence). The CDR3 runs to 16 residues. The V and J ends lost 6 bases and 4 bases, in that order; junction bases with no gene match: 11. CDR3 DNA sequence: TGTGCCAGCAGCCTAGCCGGGACAGGGTACCCAGATACGCAGTATTTT. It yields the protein CASSLAGTGYPDTQYF.

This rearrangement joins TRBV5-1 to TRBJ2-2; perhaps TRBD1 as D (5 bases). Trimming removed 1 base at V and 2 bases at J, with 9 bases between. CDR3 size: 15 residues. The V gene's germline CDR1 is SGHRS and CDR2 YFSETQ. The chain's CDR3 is CASSLLQGNTGELFF. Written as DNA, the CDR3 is TGCGCCAGCAGCTTGTTGCAGGGCAACACCGGGGAGCTGTTTTTT.

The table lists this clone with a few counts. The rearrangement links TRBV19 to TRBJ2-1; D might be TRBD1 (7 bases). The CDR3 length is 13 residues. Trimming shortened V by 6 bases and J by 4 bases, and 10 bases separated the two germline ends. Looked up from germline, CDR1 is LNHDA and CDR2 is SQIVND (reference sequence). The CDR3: CASRAGQYNEQFF. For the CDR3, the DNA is TGTGCCAGTAGGGCGGGACAGTACAATGAGCAGTTCTTC.

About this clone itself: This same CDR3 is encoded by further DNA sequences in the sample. The CDR3 DNA sequence: TGTGCCAGCAGTTACGGCGACAGGGGTGACTATGGCTACACCTTC. As protein: CASSYGDRGDYGYTF. The chain has TRBV6-6 and TRBJ1-2; the match to TRBD1 covers 8 bases. CDR1 is MNHNY and CDR2 is SVGAGI in the germline V gene (reference sequence). The CDR3 covers 15 residues. J was trimmed by 3 bases and V by 2 bases; bases with no gene match: 5.

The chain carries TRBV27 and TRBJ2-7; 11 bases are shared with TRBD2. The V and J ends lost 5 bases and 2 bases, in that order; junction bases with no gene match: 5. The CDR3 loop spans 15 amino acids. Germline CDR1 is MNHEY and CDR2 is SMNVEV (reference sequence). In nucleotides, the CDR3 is TGTGCCAGCAGTCTTATAGCGGGAGGGGCCTACGAGCAGTACTTC. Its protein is CASSLIAGGAYEQYF.

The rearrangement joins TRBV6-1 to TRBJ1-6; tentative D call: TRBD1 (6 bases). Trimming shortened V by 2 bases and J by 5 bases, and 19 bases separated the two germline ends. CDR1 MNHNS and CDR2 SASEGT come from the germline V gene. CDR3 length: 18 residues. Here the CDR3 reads CASSEKSRTGPNNSPLHF. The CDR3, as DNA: TGTGCCAGCAGTGAAAAAAGTAGAACAGGGCCTAATAATTCACCCCTCCACTTT.

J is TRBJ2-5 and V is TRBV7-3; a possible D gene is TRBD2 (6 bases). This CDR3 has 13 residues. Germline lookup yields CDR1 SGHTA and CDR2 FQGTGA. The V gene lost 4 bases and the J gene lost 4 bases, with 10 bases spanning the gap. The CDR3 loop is CASSSWRGETQYF. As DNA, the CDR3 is TGTGCCAGCAGCTCATGGAGGGGAGAGACCCAGTACTTC.

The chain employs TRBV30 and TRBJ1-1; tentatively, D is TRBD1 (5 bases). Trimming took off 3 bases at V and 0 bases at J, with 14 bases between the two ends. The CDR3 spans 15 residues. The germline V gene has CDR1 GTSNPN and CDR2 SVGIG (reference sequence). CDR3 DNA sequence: TGTGCCTGGAGCGGAACTACGGGGGTGAACACTGAAGCTTTCTTT. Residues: CAWSGTTGVNTEAFF.

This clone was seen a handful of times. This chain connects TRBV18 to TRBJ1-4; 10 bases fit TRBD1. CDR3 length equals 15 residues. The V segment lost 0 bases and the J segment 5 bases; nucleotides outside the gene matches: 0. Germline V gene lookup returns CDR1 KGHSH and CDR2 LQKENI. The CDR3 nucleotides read TGTGCCAGCTCACCACCGGGACAGGGGAATGAAAAACTGTTTTTT. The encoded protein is CASSPPGQGNEKLFF.

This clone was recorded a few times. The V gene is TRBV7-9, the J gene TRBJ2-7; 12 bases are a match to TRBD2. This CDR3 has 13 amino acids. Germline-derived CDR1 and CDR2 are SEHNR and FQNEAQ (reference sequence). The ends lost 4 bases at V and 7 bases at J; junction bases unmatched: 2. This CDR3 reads CASSWGTSGEQYF. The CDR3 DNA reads TGTGCCAGCAGCTGGGGGACTAGCGGGGAGCAGTACTTC.

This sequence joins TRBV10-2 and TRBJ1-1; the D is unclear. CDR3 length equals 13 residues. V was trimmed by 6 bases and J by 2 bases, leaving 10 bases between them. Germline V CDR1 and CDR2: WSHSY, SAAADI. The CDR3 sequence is CASRAVTNTEAFF. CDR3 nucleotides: TGCGCCAGCAGGGCGGTCACCAACACTGAAGCTTTCTTT.